This TCR beta chain emerged from a study of CD8+CD57+ T cells in acquired aplastic anemia. Overall study: Sorted CD4+ and CD8+ cells yielded DNA averaging about 2.9 ug.

With 3 bases removed from V and 0 bases from J, the gap between germline ends came to 6 bases. Germline loops: CDR1 MGHDK, CDR2 SYGVNS. The CDR3 is 14 amino acids. General study results and limits: Sharing between patients and controls was observed for around 30 CD8+ CDR3 sequences.

Using genomic DNA as the template, TCR beta VDJ and CDR3 profiling was carried out. TCRdb fed the reads into MiXCR, producing one record per CDR3 protein. The sample contains around 150,000 distinct CDR3 sequences, 71% of which appear only once. Only patients with CD8+CD57+ cell expansion on flow cytometry were chosen for sequencing. Blood sampling was performed on the patients, and none of them had received therapy by then. About this clonotype itself: Its antigen remains unknown.

The receptor was derived from a human donor with aplastic anemia. This chain uses TRBV25-1 with TRBJ1-3, with D unresolved. Sequences were obtained from sorted CD4+, CD8+, or CD8+CD57+ T cells (not recorded which) from PBMCs. The CDR3 DNA reads as TGTGCCAGCAGTGACAGTCTCTCTGGAAACACCATATATTTT. Protein sequence: CASSDSLSGNTIYF.